This entry lists 32 T cell receptor beta chains sequenced from one sample in a study of T-cell reconstitution after alpha-beta-depleted transplantation in children. Preparation of the TCRbeta library used unique molecular identifiers. TCRdb reprocessed the PCR reads with MiXCR, giving one entry per CDR3 protein. The sample carries around 680,000 distinct CDR3 sequences, over 15% recorded once. The sequences come from PBMCs from the stem cell graft donor, collected from the stem cell graft. The receptors originated from a human donor who donated a stem cell graft to a child with acute myeloid leukemia.

This clonotype has ten or more counts. This chain joins TRBV4-2 and TRBJ1-5, with 10 nucleotides matching TRBD1. CDR3 size: 15 residues. CDR1 LGHNA and CDR2 YNFKEQ come from the germline V gene. Germline trimming cut 2 bases from V and 4 bases from J; bases unmatched to any gene: 2. CDR3 loop: CASSQTGQGNQPQHF. The CDR3 coding sequence is TGTGCCAGCAGCCAAACGGGACAGGGGAATCAGCCCCAGCATTTT.

This chain connects TRBV12-3 or TRBV12-4 to TRBJ1-2; weak D call: TRBD1 (5 bases). Trimming shortened V by 4 bases and J by 7 bases, and 7 bases separated the two germline ends. This CDR3 is 11 amino acids long. CDR3 sequence: CASSWGSGYTF. Here the CDR3 DNA reads TGTGCCAGCAGTTGGGGCTCTGGCTACACCTTC.

The chain is built from TRBV10-2 and TRBJ1-6, with TRBD1 matching 8 bases. This CDR3 has 15 amino acids. Unmatched junction bases numbered 2, after V lost 0 bases and J lost 7 bases. Germline CDR1 reads WSHSY; CDR2 reads SAAADI. In DNA, the CDR3 is TGCGCCAGCAGTGAGTCGAGACAGGGGAATTCACCCCTCCACTTT. Translation: CASSESRQGNSPLHF.

The chain has TRBV7-2 and TRBJ1-2, with 12 bases aligning to TRBD1. V shed 5 bases and J 6 bases; nucleotides not matched to a gene: 7. The CDR3 is 15 amino acids. Germline CDR1 SGHTA, CDR2 FQGNSA. The CDR3 loop reads CASSLTGTGGNGYTF. CDR3 bases: TGTGCCAGCAGCCTTACCGGGACAGGGGGCAATGGCTACACCTTC.

V is TRBV7-3 and J is TRBJ2-1; D perhaps matches TRBD2 (5 bases). Trimming took 0 bases from V and 6 from J, leaving 9 bases between them. CDR3 size: 14 residues. Germline-derived CDR1 and CDR2 are SGHTA and FQGTGA. CDR3 in amino acids: CASSLTPSINEQFF. DNA for the CDR3: TGTGCCAGCAGCTTAACTCCTAGCATCAATGAGCAGTTCTTC.

V is TRBV7-7 and J is TRBJ2-5, with 8 bases matching TRBD1. After removal of 8 bases from V and 4 bases from J, the junction contained 6 bases not matched to a gene. The CDR3 totals 13 residues. Per germline, CDR1 SSHAT and CDR2 FNYEAQ (reference sequence). DNA for the CDR3: TGTGCCAGCGGACAGGGTAGAGGAGAGACCCAGTACTTC. This codes for CASGQGRGETQYF.

This clonotype was recorded at least ten times. The J gene is TRBJ1-2, the V gene TRBV15; 7 bases are shared with TRBD1. The CDR3 runs 13 residues. J was trimmed by 4 bases and V by 4 bases; bases with no gene match: 3. The V gene's germline CDR1 is LNHNV and CDR2 YYDKDF (reference sequence). CDR3 residues: CATSTGQFYGYTF. The CDR3, as DNA: TGTGCCACCAGCACGGGACAGTTCTATGGCTACACCTTC.

This clonotype was detected once. The chain couples TRBV10-3 to TRBJ1-5; no reliable D call. This CDR3 region has 15 residues. From germline, CDR1 is ENHRY and CDR2 SYGVKD. V was clipped by 6 bases and J by 2 bases, with 14 bases between them. The CDR3 loop reads CAISAGPHGNQPQHF. CDR3 nucleotide sequence: TGTGCCATCAGCGCTGGGCCCCATGGCAATCAGCCCCAGCATTTT.

The chain employs TRBV4-3 and TRBJ2-7, with TRBD1 identical over 10 bases. V shed 3 bases, J shed 4 bases, and the junction held 12 bases outside the gene matches. The length of the CDR3 is 17 residues. Germline V gene sequence: CDR1 LGHNA, CDR2 YSLEER. The CDR3 bases are TGCGCCAGCAGCCAGCTAGCCGGGACAGGGGTCCCTTACGAGCAGTACTTC. This codes for CASSQLAGTGVPYEQYF.

The table lists this clonotype with a few counts. This sequence joins TRBV12-3 or TRBV12-4 and TRBJ2-1, with 9 nucleotides matching TRBD1. J lost 7 bases, V lost 7 bases, and 11 bases had no gene match. The CDR3 loop spans 15 amino acids. The CDR3 DNA sequence: TGTGCCAGCAACAACCGGGACAGGGCGAGGAATGAGCAGTTCTTC. Protein sequence: CASNNRDRARNEQFF.

This clonotype was counted ten times or more. The rearrangement joins TRBV20-1 to TRBJ2-2; tentatively, D is TRBD1 or TRBD2 (5 bases each). V lost 5 bases, J lost 6 bases, and 13 bases lay in between. The CDR3 is made up of 13 amino acids. CDR1 is DFQATT and CDR2 is SNEGSKA in the germline V gene (reference sequence). Written as DNA, the CDR3 is TGCAGTGCTCTATTCGGGGCATCCGGGGAGCTGTTTTTT. It encodes CSALFGASGELFF.

This clonotype occurred many times. The gene calls are TRBV29-1 and TRBJ2-7; a possible D gene is TRBD2 (5 bases). From germline, CDR1 is SQVTM and CDR2 ANQGSEA. The CDR3 extends over 12 amino acids. Trimming took off 6 bases at V and 5 bases at J, with 14 bases between the two ends. CDR3 region: CSVIGGLHEQYF. CDR3 bases: TGCAGCGTAATAGGAGGACTCCACGAGCAGTACTTC.

The V call is TRBV11-2, the J call TRBJ2-1, with 9 bases lining up with TRBD2. The CDR3 covers 14 residues. CDR1 SGHAT and CDR2 FQNNGV come from the germline V gene. V gave up 6 bases and J gave up 8 bases; unmatched junction bases: 8. The CDR3 sequence is CASSSGGNRHEQFF. CDR3 nucleotide sequence: TGTGCCAGCAGTAGCGGGGGCAACAGGCATGAGCAGTTCTTC.

This clonotype has a count of ten or more. The genes are TRBV6-1 and TRBJ2-1; a possible D gene is TRBD2 (6 bases). CDR1 MNHNS and CDR2 SASEGT come from the germline V gene. This CDR3 is 14 amino acids long. Trimming shortened V by 6 bases and J by 8 bases, and 17 bases separated the two germline ends. This CDR3 reads CASSPRTTLDEQFF. The CDR3 coding sequence is TGTGCCAGCAGCCCTCGGACTACCTTGGATGAGCAGTTCTTC.

This chain uses TRBV20-1 with TRBJ1-1; TRBD1 matches at 7 bases. Germline CDR1 reads DFQATT; CDR2 reads SNEGSKA (reference sequence). CDR3 length: 24 residues. V lost 0 bases to trimming and J lost 0 bases; unmatched junction nucleotides: 31. The CDR3 spells CSARDLSFRSRFGPSGQMNTEAFF. DNA for the CDR3: TGCAGTGCTAGAGATCTAAGTTTCCGGTCCCGGTTCGGGCCCTCGGGACAGATGAACACTGAAGCTTTCTTT.

The chain recombines TRBV6-5 with TRBJ1-1, with 11 nucleotides matching TRBD1. CDR3 length: 17 amino acids. J was trimmed by 10 bases and V by 4 bases; bases with no gene match: 17. In germline, CDR1 is MNHEY, CDR2 SVGAGI. This CDR3 is CASSFPGQGAGRGLAFF. CDR3 nucleotide sequence: TGTGCCAGCAGTTTCCCCGGACAGGGGGCCGGTCGTGGATTAGCTTTCTTT.

This clonotype was recorded at least ten times. This chain joins TRBV5-5 and TRBJ2-5; D unclear. The germline V gene has CDR1 SGHKS and CDR2 YYEKEE (reference sequence). The CDR3 covers 14 residues. V gave up 4 bases and J gave up 2 bases, with 12 bases separating them. CDR3 coding DNA: TGTGCCAGCAGCACATGGGGTAGTCAAGAGACCCAGTACTTC. Translating gives CASSTWGSQETQYF.

The CDR3 protein is CSAHPRGRSNQPQHF. The CDR3, as DNA: TGCAGTGCCCACCCCAGGGGGCGAAGTAATCAGCCCCAGCATTTT. The rearrangement links TRBV20-1 to TRBJ1-5; 8 positions agree with TRBD1. This CDR3 contains 15 residues. Germline trimming cut 6 bases from V and 4 bases from J; bases unmatched to any gene: 11. CDR1 is DFQATT and CDR2 is SNEGSKA in the germline V gene (reference sequence).

This clonotype was seen a handful of times. The rearrangement uses TRBV7-8 and TRBJ2-5, with TRBD2 identical over 10 bases. Trimming removed 7 bases from V and 5 bases from J; junction bases left unmatched: 10. Germline V lookup: CDR1 SGHVS, CDR2 FQNEAQ. The CDR3 totals 15 residues. CDR3 DNA: TGTGCCAGCACCGTCAAAGCGACTAGCGGGGAGACCCAGTACTTC. This translates into CASTVKATSGETQYF.

The genes are TRBV12-3 or TRBV12-4 and TRBJ2-2; D is possibly TRBD1 (6 bases). This CDR3 contains 14 residues. Trimming removed 5 bases at V and 3 bases at J, with 10 bases between. The CDR3 reads CASSPTGDTGELFF. The CDR3 coding sequence is TGTGCCAGCAGTCCGACAGGAGACACCGGGGAGCTGTTTTTT.

At least ten counts were recorded for this clonotype. The chain uses TRBV10-3 and TRBJ2-7; D not certain. The CDR3 consists of 13 residues. V was clipped by 4 bases and J by 2 bases, with 9 bases between them. Per germline, CDR1 ENHRY and CDR2 SYGVKD. Written as DNA, the CDR3 is TGTGCCATCAGTGGCCCCCCAGCCTACGAGCAGTACGTC. Amino acids: CAISGPPAYEQYV.

The CDR3 nucleotides are TGTGCCAGCAGCTTGGGCGGGGCCGGCTACTACGAGCAGTACGTC. This encodes CASSLGGAGYYEQYV. This sequence joins TRBV5-5 and TRBJ2-7; TRBD2 might be the D (6 bases). This CDR3 comprises 15 residues. V was shortened by 0 bases and J by 3 bases, with 13 bases between the two germline ends. Looked up from germline, CDR1 is SGHKS and CDR2 is YYEKEE (reference sequence).

In DNA form, the CDR3 reads TGTGCCACCAGTGATTCCCGCCAGGGATTCTATGGCTACACCTTC. Its translation: CATSDSRQGFYGYTF. V and J are TRBV24-1 and TRBJ1-2; D is possibly TRBD1 (5 bases). The V and J ends lost 2 bases and 4 bases respectively, with 13 bases between them. Germline CDR1 reads KGHDR; CDR2 reads SFDVKD. This CDR3 is 15 amino acids long.

The V and J genes are TRBV4-3 and TRBJ2-1; D not certain. Germline loops: CDR1 LGHNA, CDR2 YSLEER. Deletions cut 0 bases from V and 2 bases from J, with 11 bases between. The CDR3 is 16 amino acids. Written as DNA, the CDR3 is TGCGCCAGCAGCCAAGATCGCCCAGTAGCCTACAATGAGCAGTTCTTC. Its protein product is CASSQDRPVAYNEQFF.

This clonotype was seen at least ten times. The chain couples TRBV29-1 to TRBJ2-4; D is uncertain. V was shortened by 4 bases and J by 0 bases, with 7 bases between the two germline ends. The CDR3 is 13 amino acids. CDR1 SQVTM and CDR2 ANQGSEA come from the germline V gene. CDR3 sequence: CSVVSLAKNIQYF. DNA for the CDR3: TGCAGCGTTGTTAGTCTAGCCAAAAACATTCAGTACTTC.

V usage is TRBV7-9 and J usage is TRBJ2-3; TRBD2 is a possible D gene (5 bases). The CDR3 totals 12 residues. The germline V gene has CDR1 SEHNR and CDR2 FQNEAQ (reference sequence). Trimming removed 9 bases from V and 3 bases from J, with 10 bases in between. The CDR3 reads CARADQTDTQYF. In DNA, the CDR3 is TGTGCCAGAGCGGACCAAACAGATACGCAGTATTTT.

The chain joins TRBV28 to TRBJ2-4, with D hard to call. V lost 5 bases and J 0 bases, leaving 14 bases between the germline ends. The CDR3 consists of 16 residues. Germline assignment: CDR1 MDHEN and CDR2 SYDVKM. CDR3 amino acids: CASSASPVLAKNIQYF. CDR3 sequence (DNA): TGTGCCAGCAGTGCCTCCCCGGTCCTAGCCAAAAACATTCAGTACTTC.

This clonotype has a count of ten or more. As DNA, the CDR3 is TGCAGCGTGCTGGGGCCCGGGGAGCTGTTTTTT. Translating it yields CSVLGPGELFF. The rearrangement uses TRBV29-1 and TRBJ2-2; D is possibly TRBD1 (5 bases). Germline values: CDR1 SQVTM, CDR2 ANQGSEA. This CDR3 contains 11 residues. V was shortened by 6 bases and J by 6 bases, with 8 bases between the two germline ends.

V and J are TRBV12-3 or TRBV12-4 and TRBJ1-1; no clear D. V was shortened by 5 bases and J by 1 base, with 17 bases between the two germline ends. The CDR3 has 16 residues. This CDR3 is CASSNAPGMANTEAFF. In nucleotides, the CDR3 is TGTGCCAGCAGTAATGCCCCGGGGATGGCGAACACTGAAGCTTTCTTT.

This clonotype has a handful of counts. V and J are TRBV20-1 and TRBJ2-3, with 10 bases matching TRBD2. The CDR3 consists of 17 residues. The V segment lost 0 bases and the J segment 2 bases; nucleotides outside the gene matches: 8. Germline CDR1 and CDR2: DFQATT and SNEGSKA (reference sequence). CDR3 amino acids: CSARDPVSGGSTDTQYF. CDR3 DNA: TGCAGTGCTAGAGATCCGGTTAGCGGGGGGTCCACAGATACGCAGTATTTT.

This clonotype has only a few counts. The chain links TRBV12-3 or TRBV12-4 to TRBJ1-1, with a weak D call TRBD1 (5 bases). The CDR3 spans 14 residues. Trimming removed 5 bases at V and 8 bases at J, with 18 bases between. The DNA of the CDR3 is TGTGCCAGCAGTCCGAGGGACCCGAAAGGGGAAGCTTTCTTT. Protein sequence: CASSPRDPKGEAFF.

This clonotype was counted a few times. This CDR3 is CASATQGPGDEQFF. The DNA of the CDR3 is TGTGCCAGCGCAACACAGGGGCCTGGGGATGAGCAGTTCTTC. V usage is TRBV7-9 and J usage is TRBJ2-1, with 7 bases lining up with TRBD1. This CDR3 is 14 amino acids long. CDR1 SEHNR and CDR2 FQNEAQ come from the germline V gene (reference sequence). Trimming took 8 bases from V and 8 from J; bases not matched to a gene: 12.